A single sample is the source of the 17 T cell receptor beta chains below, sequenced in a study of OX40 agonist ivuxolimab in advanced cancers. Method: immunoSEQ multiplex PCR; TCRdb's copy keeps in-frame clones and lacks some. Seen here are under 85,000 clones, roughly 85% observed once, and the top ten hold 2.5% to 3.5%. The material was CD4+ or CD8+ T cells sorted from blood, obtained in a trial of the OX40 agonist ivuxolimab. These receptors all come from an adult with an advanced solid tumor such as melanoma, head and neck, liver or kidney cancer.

The CDR3 region has the DNA TGTGCCAGCAGTGTAAGATACGGCTACACCTTC. Translation gives CASSVRYGYTF. The genes are TRBV25-1 and TRBJ1-2; D gene uncertain. The germline V gene encodes CDR1 MGHDK and CDR2 SYGVNS. The germline V and J ends were trimmed by 4 bases and 8 bases, with 8 bases remaining between them. CDR3 size: 11 residues.

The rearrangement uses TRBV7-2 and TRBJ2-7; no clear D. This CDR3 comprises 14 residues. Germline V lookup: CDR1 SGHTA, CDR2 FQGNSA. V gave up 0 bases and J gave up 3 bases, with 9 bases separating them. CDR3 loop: CASSLASQDYEQYF. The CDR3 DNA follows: TGTGCCAGCAGCTTAGCCTCTCAGGACTACGAGCAGTACTTC.

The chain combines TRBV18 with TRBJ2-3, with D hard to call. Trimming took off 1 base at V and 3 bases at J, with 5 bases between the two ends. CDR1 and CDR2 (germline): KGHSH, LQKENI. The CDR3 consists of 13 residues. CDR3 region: CASSPRLTDTQYF. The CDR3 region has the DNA TGTGCCAGCTCACCACGTCTAACAGATACGCAGTATTTT.

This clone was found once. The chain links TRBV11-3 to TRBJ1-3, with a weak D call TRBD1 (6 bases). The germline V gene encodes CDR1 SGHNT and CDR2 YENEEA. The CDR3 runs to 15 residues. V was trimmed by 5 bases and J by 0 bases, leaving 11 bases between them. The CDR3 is CASSLQGLSGNTIYF. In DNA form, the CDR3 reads TGTGCCAGCAGCCTACAGGGTCTCTCTGGAAACACCATATATTTT.

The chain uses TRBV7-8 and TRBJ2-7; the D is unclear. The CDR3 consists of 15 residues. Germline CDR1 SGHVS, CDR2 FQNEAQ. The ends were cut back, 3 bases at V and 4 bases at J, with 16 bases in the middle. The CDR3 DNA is TGTGCCAGCAGCTTGGGTCTCAAGAATGGTTACGAGCAGTACTTC. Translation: CASSLGLKNGYEQYF.

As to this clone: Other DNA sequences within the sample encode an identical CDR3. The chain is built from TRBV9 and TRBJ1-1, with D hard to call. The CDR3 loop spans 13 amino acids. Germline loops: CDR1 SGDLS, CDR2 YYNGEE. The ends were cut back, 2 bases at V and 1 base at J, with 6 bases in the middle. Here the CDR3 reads CASSVGPNTEAFF. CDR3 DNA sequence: TGTGCCAGCAGCGTCGGCCCGAACACTGAAGCTTTCTTT.

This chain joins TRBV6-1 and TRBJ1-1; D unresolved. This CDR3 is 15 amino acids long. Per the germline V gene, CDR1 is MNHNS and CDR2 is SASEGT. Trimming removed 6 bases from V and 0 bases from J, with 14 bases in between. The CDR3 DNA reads TGTGCCAGCAGACATCAGGTCAACTTGAACACTGAAGCTTTCTTT. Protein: CASRHQVNLNTEAFF.

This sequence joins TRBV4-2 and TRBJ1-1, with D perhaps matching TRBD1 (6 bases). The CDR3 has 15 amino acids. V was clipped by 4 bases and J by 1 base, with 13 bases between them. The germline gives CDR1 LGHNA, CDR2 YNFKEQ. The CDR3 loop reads CASSPQPGQNTEAFF. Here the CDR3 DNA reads TGTGCCAGCAGCCCCCAGCCGGGACAGAACACTGAAGCTTTCTTT.

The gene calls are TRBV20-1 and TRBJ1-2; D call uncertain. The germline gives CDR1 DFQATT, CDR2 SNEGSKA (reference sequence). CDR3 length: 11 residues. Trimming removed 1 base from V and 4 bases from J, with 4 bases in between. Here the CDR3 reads CSARVGYGYTF. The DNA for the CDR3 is TGCAGTGCTAGAGTCGGCTATGGCTACACCTTC.

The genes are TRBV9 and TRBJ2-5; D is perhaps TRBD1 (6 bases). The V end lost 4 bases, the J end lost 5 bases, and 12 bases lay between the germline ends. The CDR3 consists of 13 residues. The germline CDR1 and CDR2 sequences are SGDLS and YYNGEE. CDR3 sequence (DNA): TGTGCCAGCAGCCGAACAGGGTGGGAGACCCAGTACTTC. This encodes CASSRTGWETQYF.

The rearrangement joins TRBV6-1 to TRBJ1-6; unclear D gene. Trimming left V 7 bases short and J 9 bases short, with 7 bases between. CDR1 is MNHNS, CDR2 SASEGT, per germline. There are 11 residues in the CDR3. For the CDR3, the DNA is TGTGCCAGCACCCCGGGTTCACCCCTCCACTTT. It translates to CASTPGSPLHF.

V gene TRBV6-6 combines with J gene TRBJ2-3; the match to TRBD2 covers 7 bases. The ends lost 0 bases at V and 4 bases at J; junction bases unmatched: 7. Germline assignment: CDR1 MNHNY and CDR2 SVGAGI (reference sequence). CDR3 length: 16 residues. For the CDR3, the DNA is TGTGCCAGCAGTTACTCGCTCGGGAGGTCGGCAGATACGCAGTATTTT. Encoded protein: CASSYSLGRSADTQYF.

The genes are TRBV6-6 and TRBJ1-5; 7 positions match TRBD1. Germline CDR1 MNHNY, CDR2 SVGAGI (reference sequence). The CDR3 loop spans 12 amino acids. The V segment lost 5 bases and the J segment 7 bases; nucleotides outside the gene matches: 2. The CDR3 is CASSAGGQPQHF. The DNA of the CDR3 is TGTGCCAGCAGTGCAGGGGGGCAGCCCCAGCATTTT.

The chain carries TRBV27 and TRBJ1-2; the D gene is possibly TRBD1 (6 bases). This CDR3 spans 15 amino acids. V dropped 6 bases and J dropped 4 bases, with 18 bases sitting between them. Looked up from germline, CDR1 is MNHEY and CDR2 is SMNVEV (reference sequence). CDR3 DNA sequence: TGTGCCAGCAGCCCAACCGACAGGCTCCCCTATGGCTACACCTTC. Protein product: CASSPTDRLPYGYTF.

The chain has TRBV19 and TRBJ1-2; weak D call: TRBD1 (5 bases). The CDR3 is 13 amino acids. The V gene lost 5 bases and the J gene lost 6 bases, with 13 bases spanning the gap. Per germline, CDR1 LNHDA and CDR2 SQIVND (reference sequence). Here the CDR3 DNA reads TGTGCCAGTAGTCTACAGGACGGTGATGGCTACACCTTC. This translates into CASSLQDGDGYTF.

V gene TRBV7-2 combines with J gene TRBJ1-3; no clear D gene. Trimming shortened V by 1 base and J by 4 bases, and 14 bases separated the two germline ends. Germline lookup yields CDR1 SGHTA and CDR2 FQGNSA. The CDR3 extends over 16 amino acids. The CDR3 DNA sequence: TGTGCCAGCAGCTTAGAAGTAATGAGGGCGGGAAACACCATATATTTT. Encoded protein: CASSLEVMRAGNTIYF.

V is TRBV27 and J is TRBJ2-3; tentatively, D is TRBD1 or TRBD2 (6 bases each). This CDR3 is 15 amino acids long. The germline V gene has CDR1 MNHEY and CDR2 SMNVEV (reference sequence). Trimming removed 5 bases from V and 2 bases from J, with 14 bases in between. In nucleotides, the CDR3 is TGTGCCAGCAGTAGAGGGGGGAAAATCACAGATACGCAGTATTTT. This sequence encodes CASSRGGKITDTQYF.